Sequencing of this T cell receptor (beta chain) was carried out in a study of radiotherapy plus CTLA-4 blockade in lung cancer. Overall study findings and caveats: TCR clones originating in tumors grew in number in blood after radiotherapy plus ipilimumab.

Sequenced by immunoSEQ multiplex PCR; TCRdb stores in-frame clones only, minus some. The table includes about 98,000 clones, about 86% detected once. Concerning this clone itself: Its specificity is not known.

Sample: peripheral blood, taken from a patient treated with radiotherapy plus ipilimumab. The sequence derives from a human donor with non-small cell lung cancer that progressed on radiotherapy plus ipilimumab.

CDR3 in amino acids: CASSKDRGREQYF. As DNA, the CDR3 is TGTGCCAGTAGTAAGGACAGGGGGCGGGAGCAGTACTTC. The rearrangement joins TRBV19 to TRBJ2-7; 11 bases map to TRBD1. Per the germline V gene, CDR1 is LNHDA and CDR2 is SQIVND (reference sequence). The CDR3 runs to 13 residues. V dropped 4 bases and J dropped 7; count of bases not matched to a gene: 3.